A selection of T cell receptor beta chains follows, all from one sample in a study of shared clonotypes between healthy human individuals. Produced via immunoSEQ multiplex PCR; TCRdb's table is partial and in-frame only. The sample lists about 980,000 clones, approximately 76% seen once, with 1.5% in the top ten. Sequenced material: memory CD4+ T cells sorted from blood. These receptors were collected from a young man in good health. Each CDR3 is given with its conserved first and last residue. D genes are given only for firm matches. The size entry is marked missing in some rows and otherwise reads once, few, many or a size class.

J | size | V | D | DNA | CDR3
TRBJ1-1 | - | TRBV5-1 | - | TGCGCCAGCAGCTTGGATGGGGTTGGTACTGAAGCTTTCTTT | CASSLDGVGTEAFF
TRBJ1-1 | few | TRBV28 | - | TGTGCCAGCAGTTTATCGTGGGGGGCTAAAGCTTTCTTT | CASSLSWGAKAFF
TRBJ2-2 | once | TRBV7-9 | - | TGTGCCAGCAGCCCGAGGGACGGGGAGCTGTTTTTT | CASSPRDGELFF
TRBJ1-6 | - | TRBV7-6 | TRBD1 | TGTGCCAGCAGCTTAGGGGACAGGGGAAATTCACCCCTCCACTTT | CASSLGDRGNSPLHF
TRBJ2-1 | - | TRBV27 | TRBD2 | TGTGCCAGCACCCCGTACGGGGGGGCGTCCTACAATGAGCAGTTCTTC | CASTPYGGASYNEQFF
TRBJ2-7 | - | TRBV7-3 | - | TGTGCCAGCAGCGGGGATTCCTCTCCCCAGTACTTC | CASSGDSSPQYF
TRBJ1-5 | - | TRBV10-1 | - | TGCGCCAGCAGTGAGTCAGGGAGCCAGCCCCAGCATTTT | CASSESGSQPQHF
TRBJ2-5 | - | TRBV18 | - | TGTGCCAGCTCACCCCCCTCCCTCCAAGAGACCCAGTACTTC | CASSPPSLQETQYF
TRBJ2-3 | once | TRBV6-5 | - | TGTGCCAGCAGGGCAGGGGGCACAGATACGCAGTATTTT | CASRAGGTDTQYF
TRBJ1-6 | - | TRBV5-8 | TRBD1 | TGTGCCAGCAGCATCCGACAGGGGTATTCACCCCTCCACTTT | CASSIRQGYSPLHF
TRBJ1-1 | - | TRBV10-3 | - | TGTGCCATCAGGTTAACAGGGATGGGCACTGAAGCTTTCTTT | CAIRLTGMGTEAFF
TRBJ2-5 | - | TRBV6-1 | - | TGTGCCAGCAGTGAAGGAGTGGGGACCCAGTACTTC | CASSEGVGTQYF
TRBJ1-2 | - | TRBV2 | TRBD1 | TGTGCCAGCAGGGGACAGGGGGCTGGCGGCTACACCTTC | CASRGQGAGGYTF
TRBJ2-1 | - | TRBV4-1 | TRBD2 | TGCGCCAGCAGTTTAGAGCGGGGGGGGTTTCTCAATGAGCAGTTCTTC | CASSLERGGFLNEQFF
TRBJ1-2 | - | TRBV15 | - | TGTGCCACCAGCAGCCTCCAGCCCCAGAAAGGGTATGGCTACACCTTC | CATSSLQPQKGYGYTF
TRBJ2-7 | - | TRBV7-9 | - | TGTGCCAGCAGCTTAATAGACGAGCAGTACTTC | CASSLIDEQYF
TRBJ1-6 | - | TRBV6-4 | - | TGTGCCAGCAGCACAGGGTCCCATGGGTCACCCCTCCACTTT | CASSTGSHGSPLHF
TRBJ1-5 | - | TRBV6-5 | TRBD1 | TGTGCCAGCAGACAGGGGTCATTTCAGCCCCAGCATTTT | CASRQGSFQPQHF
TRBJ2-7 | - | TRBV5-8 | - | TGTGCCAGCAGCTTGGCCGTGACAAGTAAAGGTAACGAGCAGTACTTC | CASSLAVTSKGNEQYF
TRBJ1-2 | few | TRBV6-1 | - | TGTGCCAGCAGGGAGACAGAACCCAACTATGGCTACACCTTC | CASRETEPNYGYTF
TRBJ2-7 | - | TRBV4-1 | - | TGCGCCAGCAGCCAAGAGGTGAGGAGCCCCGCCTCCCCGTACTTC | CASSQEVRSPASPYF
TRBJ2-5 | - | TRBV10-1 | - | TGCGCCAGCAGTGAGTCGAGAGGGATCATCGAGACCCAGTACTTC | CASSESRGIIETQYF
TRBJ2-3 | - | TRBV18 | - | TGTGCCAGCTCACCAATTCCTAGCACAGATACGCAGTATTTT | CASSPIPSTDTQYF
TRBJ1-1 | - | TRBV5-1 | - | TGCGCCAGCAGCGGGGGATCTGAAGCTTTCTTT | CASSGGSEAFF
TRBJ2-7 | - | TRBV28 | - | TGTGCCAGCACTACGTCACGGGGGCGCGGGCGAGAGCAGTACTTC | CASTTSRGRGREQYF
TRBJ2-3 | few | TRBV7-3 | TRBD1 | TGTGCCAGCAGCAATGGTCCCGGGACAGGGAAATATTTT | CASSNGPGTGKYF
TRBJ2-5 | - | TRBV2 | - | TGTGCCAGCCATGGTCCGCGGCCCCAAGAGACCCAGTACTTC | CASHGPRPQETQYF